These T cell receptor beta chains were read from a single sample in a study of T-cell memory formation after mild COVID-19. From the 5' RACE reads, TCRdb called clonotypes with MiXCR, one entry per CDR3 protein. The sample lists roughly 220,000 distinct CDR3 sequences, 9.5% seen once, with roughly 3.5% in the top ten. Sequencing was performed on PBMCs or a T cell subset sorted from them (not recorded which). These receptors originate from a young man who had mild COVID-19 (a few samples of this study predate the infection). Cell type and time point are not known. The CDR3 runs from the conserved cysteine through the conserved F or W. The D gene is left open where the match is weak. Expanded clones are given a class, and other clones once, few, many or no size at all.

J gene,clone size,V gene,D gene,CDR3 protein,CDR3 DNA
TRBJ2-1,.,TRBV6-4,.,CASRRDFSTDNEQFF,TGTGCCAGCAGACGGGACTTCTCTACCGACAATGAGCAGTTCTTC
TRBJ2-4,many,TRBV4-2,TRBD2,CASSLAGEAKNIQYF,TGTGCCAGCAGCCTAGCGGGGGAAGCCAAAAACATTCAGTACTTC
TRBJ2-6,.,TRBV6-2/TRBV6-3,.,CASTSTVTFSGANVLTF,TGTGCCAGCACCTCGACAGTGACGTTCTCCGGGGCCAACGTCCTGACTTTC
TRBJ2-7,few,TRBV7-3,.,CASSISGVKLYEQYF,TGTGCCAGCAGCATTTCAGGGGTAAAGCTCTACGAGCAGTACTTC
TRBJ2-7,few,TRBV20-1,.,CSADNPGLSYEQYF,TGCAGTGCTGACAATCCGGGACTTTCCTACGAGCAGTACTTC
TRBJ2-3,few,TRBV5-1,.,CASSLAQDTDTQYF,TGCGCCAGCAGCTTGGCCCAGGACACAGATACGCAGTATTTT
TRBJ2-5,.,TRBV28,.,CASSLTRVVQAQYF,TGTGCCAGCAGTTTAACCAGGGTGGTTCAGGCCCAGTACTTC
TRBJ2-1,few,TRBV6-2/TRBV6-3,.,CASSYQTGRGPNEQFF,TGTGCCAGCAGTTACCAAACGGGACGGGGACCCAATGAGCAGTTCTTC
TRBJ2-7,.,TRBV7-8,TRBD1,CASSFGTAYSYEQYF,TGTGCCAGCAGCTTCGGGACAGCCTACTCCTACGAGCAGTACTTC
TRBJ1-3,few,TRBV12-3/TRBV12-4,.,CASSLVVGSGNTIYF,TGTGCCAGCAGTTTAGTAGTTGGCTCTGGAAACACCATATATTTT
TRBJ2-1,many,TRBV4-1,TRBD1,CASSPGQAVNEQFF,TGCGCCAGCAGCCCGGGACAGGCTGTCAATGAGCAGTTCTTC
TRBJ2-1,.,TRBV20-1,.,CSSAASSYNEQFF,TGCAGTTCAGCGGCCAGCTCCTACAATGAGCAGTTCTTC
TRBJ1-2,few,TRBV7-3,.,CASSLDGGTGYTF,TGTGCCAGCAGCTTAGACGGGGGAACTGGCTACACCTTC
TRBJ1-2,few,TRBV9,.,CASSPMGGDGYTF,TGTGCCAGCAGCCCAATGGGGGGCGACGGCTACACCTTC
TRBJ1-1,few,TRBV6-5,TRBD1,CASSWTGATEAFF,TGTGCCAGCAGCTGGACAGGGGCCACTGAAGCTTTCTTT
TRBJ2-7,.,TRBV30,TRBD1,CACQYPTGGRWYEQYF,TGTGCCTGCCAATACCCCACAGGGGGTCGTTGGTACGAGCAGTACTTC
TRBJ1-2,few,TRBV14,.,CASSHGNYGYTF,TGTGCCAGCAGCCACGGGAACTATGGCTACACCTTC
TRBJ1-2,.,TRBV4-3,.,CASSPQPLNGYTF,TGCGCCAGCAGCCCCCAGCCACTTAATGGCTACACCTTC
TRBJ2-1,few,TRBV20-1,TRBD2,CSAPVLSGGSGNEQFF,TGCAGTGCTCCCGTTCTTTCGGGGGGGTCGGGCAATGAGCAGTTCTTC
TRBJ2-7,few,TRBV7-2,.,CASSLVASSYEQYF,TGTGCCAGCAGCTTAGTGGCCAGCTCCTACGAGCAGTACTTC
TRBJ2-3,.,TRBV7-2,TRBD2,CASSSRTGGVGVDTQYF,TGTGCCAGCAGCTCCCGGACCGGGGGGGTAGGGGTAGATACGCAGTATTTT
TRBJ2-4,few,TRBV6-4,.,CARPSPGNIQYF,TGTGCCAGACCAAGTCCGGGGAACATTCAGTACTTC